The rows below give T cell receptor beta chains drawn from one sample of a study of T cell responses to AZD1222 COVID-19 vaccine. Clones were read by immunoSEQ multiplex PCR, and TCRdb kept only the in-frame ones, dropping some. The table shows 100,000 to 150,000 clones, with around 94% occurring only once. Sequenced material: peripheral blood, taken on day 0 of AZD1222 vaccination. These receptors all stem from an adult in good health. Each CDR3 is given with its conserved first and last residue. The D gene is left open where the match is weak. Only part of the rows carry a size: once, few, many, or a class if the clone is expanded.

v_call	d_call	clone_size	j_call	cdr3_nt	cdr3_aa
TRBV7-8	TRBD1	-	TRBJ2-1	TGTGCCAGCAAAAAACTTAGGGTGGACAGGGGGCACAATGAGCAGTTCTTC	CASKKLRVDRGHNEQFF
TRBV6-2/TRBV6-3	-	-	TRBJ2-2	TGTGCCAGCAGTTACGGGGGATACACCGGGGAGCTGTTTTTT	CASSYGGYTGELFF
TRBV4-1	-	-	TRBJ2-1	TGCGCCAGCAGCCGTCTACCCGGGGCCGACTACAATGAGCAGTTCTTC	CASSRLPGADYNEQFF
TRBV11-2	-	-	TRBJ2-1	TGTGCCAGCAGCCTAACCTTCGGGACGGGGCCGAACAATGAGCAGTTCTTC	CASSLTFGTGPNNEQFF
TRBV18	-	-	TRBJ1-1	TGTGCCAGCTCACCGGGTGATACGAACACTGAAGCTTTCTTT	CASSPGDTNTEAFF
TRBV9	TRBD2	-	TRBJ2-5	TGTGCCAGCAGCGCCGGGACTAGCGGGTACCAAGAGACCCAGTACTTC	CASSAGTSGYQETQYF
TRBV25-1	-	-	TRBJ1-3	TGTGCCAGCAGTGATCAACCCTCTGGAAACACCATATATTTT	CASSDQPSGNTIYF
TRBV9	TRBD1	-	TRBJ1-2	TGTGCCAGCAGCGTAACAGGGGCCGGCTACACCTTC	CASSVTGAGYTF
TRBV15	TRBD1	-	TRBJ2-5	TGTGCCACCAGCCTGACAGGGGGCAATGAAGAGACCCAGTACTTC	CATSLTGGNEETQYF
TRBV10-1	-	-	TRBJ1-5	TGCGCCAGCAGGTTCCGTCAGCCCCAGCATTTT	CASRFRQPQHF
TRBV7-9	TRBD2	-	TRBJ2-1	TGTGCCAGCAGCTTAAGTCGAGGGACTAGCGGGAGGGACAATGAGCAGTTCTTC	CASSLSRGTSGRDNEQFF
TRBV18	-	-	TRBJ1-1	TGTGCCAGCTCACCACCGGGATCTAATTTGGAAGCTTTCTTT	CASSPPGSNLEAFF
TRBV2	-	-	TRBJ1-2	TGTGCCAGCATAAGGGGCAGATTCTCCTATGGCTACACCTTC	CASIRGRFSYGYTF
TRBV5-1	-	-	TRBJ1-4	TGCGCCAGCAGCTTTGATATCGGGTTTAATGAAAAACTGTTTTTT	CASSFDIGFNEKLFF
TRBV28	-	-	TRBJ1-1	TGTGCCAGCAGTTTAAGGGGTGGGGTAGTGACTGAAGCTTTCTTT	CASSLRGGVVTEAFF
TRBV14	TRBD1	-	TRBJ1-6	TGTGCCAGCAGCCCCGGGACAGGAGTTTCACCCCTCCACTTT	CASSPGTGVSPLHF
TRBV5-1	-	-	TRBJ1-5	TGCGCCAGCAGCTTGGGGAGTGGCAATCAGCCCCAGCATTTT	CASSLGSGNQPQHF
TRBV21-1	-	-	TRBJ2-7	TGTGCCAGCAGCAAATTGAGGGGTTCCCCCTCTCGGGAGCAGTACTTC	CASSKLRGSPSREQYF
TRBV7-9	TRBD2	-	TRBJ2-7	TGTGCCAGCGCTGAGGGGACTAGCGCAACCTACGAGCAGTACTTC	CASAEGTSATYEQYF
TRBV9	-	-	TRBJ1-2	TGTGCCAGCAGCGTGGATCCGACTAACTATGGCTACACCTTC	CASSVDPTNYGYTF
TRBV4-1	-	-	TRBJ1-1	TGCGCCAGCAGCCAAAGTGAGGACACTGAAGCTTTCTTT	CASSQSEDTEAFF
TRBV6-5	-	-	TRBJ2-7	TGTGCCAGCAGGGGATATGAGGTGTACGAGCAGTACTTC	CASRGYEVYEQYF
TRBV28	-	-	TRBJ2-7	TGTGCCAGCAGTTTAGTGGCCGAGCAGTACTTC	CASSLVAEQYF
TRBV7-2	-	-	TRBJ1-4	TGTGCCAGCAGCCCACTTGGGGAGTGGAGCGAAAAACTGTTTTTT	CASSPLGEWSEKLFF
TRBV7-2	-	-	TRBJ2-7	TGTGCCAGCAGCTTAGCGCTCTACGAGCAGTACTTC	CASSLALYEQYF
TRBV2	TRBD2	once	TRBJ2-3	TGTGCCAGCAGGCCGGGACTAGCGGTTACAGATACGCAGTATTTT	CASRPGLAVTDTQYF
TRBV7-6	-	-	TRBJ1-3	TGTGCCAGCAGCTTAGGAGGTTTCTCTGGAAACACCATATATTTT	CASSLGGFSGNTIYF
TRBV27	-	-	TRBJ2-7	TGTGCCAGCAGTTACGGACAGAGCCGGTCCTCCTACGAGCAGTACTTC	CASSYGQSRSSYEQYF
TRBV6-2/TRBV6-3	TRBD2	-	TRBJ2-7	TGTGCCAGCAGTCTGGGACTAGGCGAGCAGTACTTC	CASSLGLGEQYF
TRBV6-5	TRBD1	-	TRBJ2-7	TGTGCCAGCAGTCGGGACAGGTTCTACGAGCAGTACTTC	CASSRDRFYEQYF
TRBV19	TRBD2	-	TRBJ2-7	TGTGCCAGTAGTAGGTTTTCCAGCGGGAGCGACTACGAGCAGTACTTC	CASSRFSSGSDYEQYF
TRBV6-5	TRBD1	-	TRBJ1-3	TGTGCCAGCACGGGACAGCTCTCTGGAAACACCATATATTTT	CASTGQLSGNTIYF
TRBV19	TRBD1	-	TRBJ2-5	TGTGCCAGTAGTCCTCGACAGGGTTGGCAAGAGACCCAGTACTTC	CASSPRQGWQETQYF
TRBV4-3	-	-	TRBJ2-5	TGCGCCAGCAGCCAAGGTATACGGAGGCCAGAGACCCAGTACTTC	CASSQGIRRPETQYF
TRBV25-1	-	-	TRBJ2-1	TGTGCCCAGGTCCTGGTCGACCTATCTTACAATGAGCAGTTCTTC	CAQVLVDLSYNEQFF
TRBV29-1	-	-	TRBJ2-3	TGCAGCGTTAGCTCGGACACGACGCAGTATTTT	CSVSSDTTQYF
TRBV5-1	TRBD1	-	TRBJ1-1	TGCGCCAGCAGCCCGGGGACAGTGAACACTGAAGCTTTCTTT	CASSPGTVNTEAFF
TRBV6-5	-	-	TRBJ1-2	TGTGCCAGCACGGGTCAAAACTATGGCTACACCTTC	CASTGQNYGYTF
TRBV3-1/TRBV3-2	TRBD1	-	TRBJ1-2	TGTGCCAGCAGCCCGTCGGGACAGTATGGCTACACCTTC	CASSPSGQYGYTF
TRBV6-5	-	-	TRBJ2-6	TGTGCCAGCAGGGGCCTCTCTGGGGCCAACGTCCTGACTTTC	CASRGLSGANVLTF
TRBV30	-	-	TRBJ1-1	TGTGCCCGGCGATGGCGTGGGAACACTGAAGCTTTCTTT	CARRWRGNTEAFF
TRBV9	TRBD1	few	TRBJ2-7	TGTGCCAGCAGCCCTCGGACAGGTAACGTCGACGAGCAGTACTTC	CASSPRTGNVDEQYF
TRBV15	TRBD2	-	TRBJ2-7	TGTGCCACCAGCAGAGTGGAGGCTAGCGGGAGGGAAGAGCAGTACTTC	CATSRVEASGREEQYF
TRBV2	-	-	TRBJ1-2	TGTGCCAGCAGTGAATGTCTGTCAGATAATACTATATGCGGCTACACCTTC	CASSECLSDNTICGYTF
TRBV28	-	-	TRBJ1-5	TGTGCCAGCAGTTCGGCAGATAGCAATCAGCCCCAGCATTTT	CASSSADSNQPQHF
TRBV3-1/TRBV3-2	-	-	TRBJ1-1	TGTGCCAGCAGCCCCCTTAGGAAGGACACTGAAGCTTTCTTT	CASSPLRKDTEAFF
TRBV18	TRBD1	-	TRBJ1-2	TGTGCCAGCTCACACCCGGGACAGGGGGACTATGGCTACACCTTC	CASSHPGQGDYGYTF
TRBV24-1	TRBD1	-	TRBJ2-3	TGTGCCACCAGTGACCTCCCGGGACAGAAAAACACAGATACGCAGTATTTT	CATSDLPGQKNTDTQYF
TRBV2	-	-	TRBJ1-5	TGTGCCAGCAGTGAGGAGGGGCATGGGCAGCCCCAGCATTTT	CASSEEGHGQPQHF
TRBV19	-	-	TRBJ2-7	TGTGCCAGTAGTTGGGGCTACGAGCAGTACTTC	CASSWGYEQYF
TRBV2	TRBD2	-	TRBJ2-7	TGTGCCAGTTCTAGCGGGAGGGGCTCCTACGAGCAGTACTTC	CASSSGRGSYEQYF
TRBV2	-	-	TRBJ2-3	TGTGCCAGCAGTTACACAGATACGCAGTATTTT	CASSYTDTQYF
TRBV18	TRBD1	-	TRBJ2-5	TGTGCCAGCTCACCCACAGGGGTCGGGGAGACCCAGTACTTC	CASSPTGVGETQYF
TRBV11-2	-	-	TRBJ2-1	TGTGCCAGCAGCTTAGGGGCTCAGAGGGGTGAGCAGTTCTTC	CASSLGAQRGEQFF
TRBV11-3	-	once	TRBJ2-1	TGTGCCAGCAGCTTATCCGGCGAGCAGTTCTTC	CASSLSGEQFF
TRBV7-8	-	-	TRBJ2-7	TGTGCCAGCAGCCCGCACACGCGGACAGATTCCTACGAGCAGTACTTC	CASSPHTRTDSYEQYF
TRBV18	-	-	TRBJ1-4	TGTGCCAGCTCACCACAGGGGACTAATGAAAAACTGTTTTTT	CASSPQGTNEKLFF
TRBV6-6	-	-	TRBJ1-2	TGTGCCAGCAGAACTGACTATGGCTACACCTTC	CASRTDYGYTF
TRBV6-5	-	-	TRBJ2-7	TGTGCCAGCAGTTACTCTTCGGCCTACGAGCAGTACTTC	CASSYSSAYEQYF